Below are 30 T cell receptor beta chains sequenced from a single sample in a study of T cells in Graves' hyperthyroidism and ophthalmopathy. Amplification targeted TCR beta CDR3 regions from RNA transcripts. Using the HTBI primer set, a first-round RT-PCR was run on the TCR CDR3. TCRdb analysed the multiplex PCR reads with MiXCR anew, one entry per CDR3 protein. Altogether more than 500,000 distinct CDR3 sequences are present, approximately 14% being singletons, with the ten largest covering over 3.5%. The sequencing sample was made of blood. The receptors were gathered from a middle-aged woman with Graves' ophthalmopathy.

V usage is TRBV6-5 and J usage is TRBJ1-1, with 7 positions matching TRBD1. The CDR3 spans 15 residues. Germline CDR1 MNHEY, CDR2 SVGAGI. V trimming: 4 bases; J trimming: 5 bases; junction bases outside the gene matches: 10. The CDR3 sequence: CASSSKSTGRTEAFF. CDR3 in DNA: TGTGCCAGCAGTTCCAAATCGACAGGGAGGACTGAAGCTTTCTTT.

The chain couples TRBV30 to TRBJ1-3; D unresolved. With 2 bases removed from V and 0 bases from J, the gap between germline ends came to 5 bases. The CDR3 has 13 amino acids. Germline CDR1 and CDR2: GTSNPN and SVGIG (reference sequence). The CDR3 loop is CAWSSSSGNTIYF. The CDR3 DNA follows: TGTGCCTGGAGTTCCTCCTCTGGAAACACCATATATTTT.

This clonotype came up many times. The J gene is TRBJ2-7, the V gene TRBV6-2 or TRBV6-3; D ambiguous. This CDR3 region has 14 residues. Per the germline V gene, CDR1 is MNHEY and CDR2 is SVGEGT. The V gene lost 4 bases and the J gene lost 6 bases, with 16 bases spanning the gap. The DNA of the CDR3 is TGTGCCAGCAGTTCGCCGGCGTTCATCTCCGAGCAGTACTTC. It encodes CASSSPAFISEQYF.

This clonotype occurred a few times. This chain connects TRBV20-1 to TRBJ2-7; D perhaps matches TRBD2 (5 bases). V lost 2 bases to trimming and J lost 0 bases, with 20 bases between them. The CDR3 runs 17 residues. Germline V gives CDR1 DFQATT, CDR2 SNEGSKA (reference sequence). CDR3 in amino acids: CSARHPLGRGSSYEQYF. CDR3 DNA sequence: TGCAGTGCTAGACATCCATTGGGTCGGGGTAGCTCCTACGAGCAGTACTTC.

This clonotype was detected many times. The rearrangement uses TRBV20-1 and TRBJ2-7; 11 bases are a match to TRBD2. Germline CDR1 DFQATT, CDR2 SNEGSKA (reference sequence). The CDR3 covers 15 residues. After removal of 0 bases from V and 1 base from J, the junction contained 2 bases not matched to a gene. Here the CDR3 DNA reads TGCAGTGCTAGAGATCTAGCGGGAGGTTCCTACGAGCAGTACTTC. Encoded protein: CSARDLAGGSYEQYF.

This clonotype was seen at least ten times. The J gene is TRBJ2-7, the V gene TRBV5-1; perhaps TRBD1 as D (6 bases). There are 13 residues in the CDR3. V dropped 0 bases and J dropped 3 bases, with 7 bases sitting between them. CDR1 and CDR2 from the germline V gene are SGHRS and YFSETQ. CDR3 in amino acids: CASSLEDSYEQYF. The CDR3 DNA follows: TGCGCCAGCAGCTTGGAGGACAGCTACGAGCAGTACTTC.

This clonotype occurred many times. The J gene is TRBJ2-7, the V gene TRBV5-1; perhaps TRBD1 as D (5 bases). This CDR3 has 15 amino acids. Between the trimmed V and J ends, which lost 2 bases and 3 bases, there was a span of 15 bases. CDR1 and CDR2 from the germline V gene are SGHRS and YFSETQ. The CDR3 DNA sequence: TGCGCCAGCAGCTTCTCAGCCGACAGCAACTACGAGCAGTACTTC. It translates to CASSFSADSNYEQYF.

DNA of the CDR3: TGTGCCAGCAGCCGACTAGCGGGAGGGCCTTCGGGCGAGCAGTACTTC. It is translated as CASSRLAGGPSGEQYF. This rearrangement joins TRBV27 to TRBJ2-7; 14 bases agree with TRBD2. Trimming removed 6 bases from V and 6 bases from J; junction bases left unmatched: 10. Germline values: CDR1 MNHEY, CDR2 SMNVEV (reference sequence). The CDR3 loop spans 16 amino acids.

The rearrangement uses TRBV7-2 and TRBJ2-7, with a weak D call TRBD1 (7 bases). Germline V gene lookup returns CDR1 SGHTA and CDR2 FQGNSA. V was pared by 1 base and J by 5 bases, with 15 bases between. The CDR3 has 15 residues. CDR3 nucleotide sequence: TGTGCCAGCAGCTTAGTGCCCAGGGGGGACCACGAGCAGTACTTC. Its translation: CASSLVPRGDHEQYF. Based on the CDR3 plus reference TRBV7-2 and TRBJ2-7, the full variable domain is GAGVSQSPSNKVTEKGKDVELRCDPISGHTALYWYRQSLGQGLEFLIYFQGNSAPDKSGLPSDRFSAERTGGSVSTLTIQRTQQEDSAVYLCASSLVPRGDHEQYFGPGTRLTVT.

The sample holds many counts of this clonotype. The genes are TRBV19 and TRBJ1-2, with TRBD1 as a possible D gene (5 bases). In germline, CDR1 is LNHDA, CDR2 SQIVND (reference sequence). Trimming cost V 1 base and J 7 bases, with 13 bases left between them. CDR3 length equals 14 residues. DNA for the CDR3: TGTGCCAGTAGTATAGTCGGGGGAGAGTCTGGCTACACCTTC. This translates into CASSIVGGESGYTF.

The chain recombines TRBV19 with TRBJ1-6; no clear D gene. Deletions cut 2 bases from V and 7 bases from J, with 18 bases between. This CDR3 comprises 17 residues. CDR1 LNHDA and CDR2 SQIVND come from the germline V gene (reference sequence). For the CDR3, the DNA is TGTGCCAGTAGTATATCTCCGGCGGTAGGAGACAATTCACCCCTCCACTTT. This codes for CASSISPAVGDNSPLHF.

Only a few counts were recorded for this clonotype. The J gene is TRBJ1-5, the V gene TRBV12-3 or TRBV12-4; D is ambiguous. The V and J ends lost 3 bases and 6 bases respectively, with 9 bases between them. This CDR3 has 13 amino acids. This CDR3 is CASSLREAQPQHF. CDR3 nucleotides: TGTGCCAGCAGTTTGAGGGAGGCTCAGCCCCAGCATTTT.

Many counts were recorded for this clonotype. The chain couples TRBV19 to TRBJ2-5; 7 bases match TRBD1. Germline assignment: CDR1 LNHDA and CDR2 SQIVND (reference sequence). The CDR3 runs to 15 residues. J was trimmed by 4 bases and V by 4 bases; bases with no gene match: 9. CDR3 region: CASSTRRDSGETQYF. The CDR3 region has the DNA TGTGCCAGTAGTACCCGCCGGGACAGCGGAGAGACCCAGTACTTC.

This clonotype was seen many times. The chain joins TRBV6-1 to TRBJ2-7; 8 bases are a match to TRBD1. V gave up 7 bases and J gave up 3 bases; unmatched junction bases: 11. Germline CDR1 reads MNHNS; CDR2 reads SASEGT. This CDR3 is built from 15 residues. The CDR3 loop is CASKTEGRGRYEQYF. CDR3 nucleotides: TGTGCCAGCAAAACGGAGGGCAGGGGGCGCTACGAGCAGTACTTC.

This clonotype was detected only a few times. This chain uses TRBV25-1 with TRBJ1-2, with D hard to call. In germline, CDR1 is MGHDK, CDR2 SYGVNS. The CDR3 sequence is 14 residues long. The ends were cut back, 1 base at V and 8 bases at J, with 14 bases in the middle. CDR3 DNA sequence: TGTGCCAGCAGTGAATCTGGAGGGCTCCACGGCTACACCTTC. Translation gives CASSESGGLHGYTF.

The table lists this clonotype with many counts. The rearrangement joins TRBV19 to TRBJ2-5, with D uncertain. The V gene's germline CDR1 is LNHDA and CDR2 SQIVND (reference sequence). V lost 10 bases to trimming and J lost 2 bases, with 14 bases between them. The CDR3 runs to 13 residues. The CDR3 is CATAMVLQETQYF. The CDR3 region has the DNA TGTGCCACCGCGATGGTACTGCAAGAGACCCAGTACTTC.

This clonotype appeared many times. V gene TRBV28 combines with J gene TRBJ2-2; the match to TRBD2 covers 9 bases. Unmatched junction bases numbered 3, after V lost 3 bases and J lost 4 bases. The CDR3 is 15 amino acids. CDR1 and CDR2 from the germline V gene are MDHEN and SYDVKM. This CDR3 is CASSFRREGTGELFF. As DNA, the CDR3 is TGTGCCAGCAGTTTTCGGCGGGAGGGCACCGGGGAGCTGTTTTTT.

This clonotype was recorded many times. The gene calls are TRBV6-2 or TRBV6-3 and TRBJ2-2, with no clear D. This CDR3 comprises 17 residues. CDR1 and CDR2 (germline): MNHEY, SVGEGT. V dropped 6 bases and J dropped 4 bases, with 21 bases sitting between them. This CDR3 is CASRGSYSIRGTGELFF. The CDR3 DNA is TGTGCCAGCAGGGGTAGCTACTCCATCAGAGGCACCGGGGAGCTGTTTTTT.

This chain joins TRBV2 and TRBJ2-5; 9 bases line up with TRBD1. Germline V gene sequence: CDR1 SNHLY, CDR2 FYNNEI. Germline trimming cut 4 bases from V and 5 bases from J; bases unmatched to any gene: 8. The CDR3 contains 15 residues. The CDR3 DNA reads as TGTGCCAGCAGTGGGTGGGACAGGGAGGAGGAGACCCAGTACTTC. Translation: CASSGWDREEETQYF.

There are many counts of this clonotype. This chain joins TRBV20-1 and TRBJ2-5; 8 positions agree with TRBD2. The CDR3 totals 15 residues. The germline V gene has CDR1 DFQATT and CDR2 SNEGSKA (reference sequence). V gave up 5 bases and J gave up 2 bases; unmatched junction bases: 10. The CDR3, as DNA: TGCAGTGCTCCCTCTCCAGCTAGCGGGCAAGAGACCCAGTACTTC. Protein: CSAPSPASGQETQYF.

This clonotype was picked up many times. The V and J genes are TRBV25-1 and TRBJ1-1, with 9 positions matching TRBD1. V lost 3 bases to trimming and J lost 4 bases; unmatched junction nucleotides: 0. Germline lookup yields CDR1 MGHDK and CDR2 SYGVNS. The CDR3 runs to 13 residues. As DNA, the CDR3 is TGTGCCAGCAGTGAGACAGGGGGCACTGAAGCTTTCTTT. Translation: CASSETGGTEAFF.

The rearrangement uses TRBV19 and TRBJ1-5, with 9 bases fitting TRBD1. This CDR3 is 15 amino acids long. The germline gives CDR1 LNHDA, CDR2 SQIVND (reference sequence). Losses at the gene ends were 7 bases for V and 3 bases for J; bases not matched to a gene: 7. The CDR3 sequence: CASKARDRANQPQHF. The CDR3 DNA is TGTGCCAGTAAGGCCCGGGACAGGGCCAATCAGCCCCAGCATTTT.

This clonotype showed up many times. The chain recombines TRBV6-5 with TRBJ1-3; D remains unclear. The CDR3 is made up of 14 amino acids. Germline V gene sequence: CDR1 MNHEY, CDR2 SVGAGI. With 2 bases removed from V and 2 bases from J, the gap between germline ends came to 7 bases. The DNA for the CDR3 is TGTGCCAGCAGTTACCCCCCCCCTGGAAACACCATATATTTT. Its protein product is CASSYPPPGNTIYF.

The rearrangement joins TRBV25-1 to TRBJ2-5; unclear D gene. The germline gives CDR1 MGHDK, CDR2 SYGVNS. This CDR3 is 14 amino acids long. Trimming removed 1 base from V and 1 base from J, with 7 bases in between. The CDR3 DNA sequence: TGTGCCAGCAGTGAATTCCCCAGCCAAGAGACCCAGTACTTC. Translating gives CASSEFPSQETQYF.

This clonotype showed up many times. V usage is TRBV20-1 and J usage is TRBJ2-7, with TRBD2 as a possible D gene (5 bases). This CDR3 has 13 amino acids. V was trimmed by 6 bases and J by 2 bases, leaving 14 bases between them. Germline CDR1 is DFQATT and CDR2 is SNEGSKA (reference sequence). The CDR3 loop reads CSATGLSPYEQYF. The CDR3 region has the DNA TGCAGTGCCACTGGACTTTCCCCCTACGAGCAGTACTTC.

This clonotype was detected ten times or more. The V gene is TRBV5-5, the J gene TRBJ1-2; 7 nucleotides agree with TRBD1. Germline lookup yields CDR1 SGHKS and CDR2 YYEKEE (reference sequence). V lost 5 bases and J lost 1; bases outside the gene matches: 5. The CDR3 extends over 14 amino acids. Here the CDR3 DNA reads TGTGCCAGCAGTTCCGGGACAGATAACTATGGCTACACCTTC. It codes for CASSSGTDNYGYTF. The full variable domain, rest sourced from reference TRBV5-5 and TRBJ1-2, is DAGVTQSPTHLIKTRGQQVTLRCSPISGHKSVSWYQQVLGQGPQFIFQYYEKEERGRGNFPDRFSARQFPNYSSELNVNALLLGDSALYLCASSSGTDNYGYTFGSGTRLTVV.

There are many counts of this clonotype. The gene calls are TRBV6-5 and TRBJ2-5, with 13 bases lining up with TRBD2. This CDR3 comprises 15 residues. Germline values: CDR1 MNHEY, CDR2 SVGAGI. J was trimmed by 2 bases and V by 8 bases; bases with no gene match: 5. CDR3: CASQKLAGGQETQYF. The CDR3 region has the DNA TGTGCCAGCCAAAAACTAGCGGGAGGGCAAGAGACCCAGTACTTC.

The table lists this clonotype with a few counts. The CDR3 protein is CACPLAGDHNEQFF. In DNA form, the CDR3 reads TGTGCCTGCCCCCTAGCGGGAGATCACAATGAGCAGTTCTTC. The V and J genes are TRBV30 and TRBJ2-1; 10 nucleotides agree with TRBD2. The CDR3 is 14 residues long. From germline, CDR1 is GTSNPN and CDR2 SVGIG (reference sequence). V shed 6 bases, J shed 5 bases, and the junction held 7 bases outside the gene matches.

This clonotype was seen ten or more times. As DNA, the CDR3 is TGTGCCACCAGCAGAGATTATATGGGGCCGAGCTCCTACGAGCAGTACTTC. Translated, it gives CATSRDYMGPSSYEQYF. The V gene is TRBV15, the J gene TRBJ2-7; possibly TRBD1 for D (5 bases). CDR3 length: 17 amino acids. Germline lookup yields CDR1 LNHNV and CDR2 YYDKDF (reference sequence). Trimming cost V 0 bases and J 0 bases, with 15 bases left between them.

The gene calls are TRBV30 and TRBJ2-4; 7 bases agree with TRBD1. With 5 bases clipped from V and 3 bases from J, the junction kept 4 bases outside the gene matches. CDR1 and CDR2 from the germline V gene are GTSNPN and SVGIG (reference sequence). This CDR3 has 13 residues. DNA of the CDR3: TGTGCCTGGCAGACAGGGCACAAAAACATTCAGTACTTC. It encodes CAWQTGHKNIQYF.